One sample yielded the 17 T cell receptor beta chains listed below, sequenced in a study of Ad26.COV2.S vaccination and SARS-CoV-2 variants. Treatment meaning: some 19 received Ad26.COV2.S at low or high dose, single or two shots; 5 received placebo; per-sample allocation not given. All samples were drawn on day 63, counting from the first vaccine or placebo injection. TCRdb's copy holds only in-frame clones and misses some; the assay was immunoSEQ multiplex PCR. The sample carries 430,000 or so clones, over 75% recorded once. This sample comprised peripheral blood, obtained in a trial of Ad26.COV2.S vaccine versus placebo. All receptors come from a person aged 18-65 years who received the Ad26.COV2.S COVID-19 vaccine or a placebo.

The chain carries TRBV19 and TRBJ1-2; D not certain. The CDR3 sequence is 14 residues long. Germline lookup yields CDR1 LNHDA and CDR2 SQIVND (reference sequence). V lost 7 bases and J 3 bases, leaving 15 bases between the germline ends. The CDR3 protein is CASKWRAGDYGYTF. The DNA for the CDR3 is TGTGCCAGTAAATGGAGGGCCGGGGACTATGGCTACACCTTC.

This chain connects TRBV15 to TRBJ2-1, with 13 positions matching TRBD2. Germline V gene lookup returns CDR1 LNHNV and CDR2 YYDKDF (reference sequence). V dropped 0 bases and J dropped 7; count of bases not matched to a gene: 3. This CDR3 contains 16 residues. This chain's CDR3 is CATSRDLLAGGNEQFF. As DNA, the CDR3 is TGTGCCACCAGCAGAGATTTACTAGCGGGAGGGAATGAGCAGTTCTTC. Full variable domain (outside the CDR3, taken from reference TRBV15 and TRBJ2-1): DAMVIQNPRYQVTQFGKPVTLSCSQTLNHNVMYWYQQKSSQAPKLLFHYYDKDFNNEADTPDNFQSRRPNTSFCFLDIRSPGLGDTAMYLCATSRDLLAGGNEQFFGPGTRLTVL.

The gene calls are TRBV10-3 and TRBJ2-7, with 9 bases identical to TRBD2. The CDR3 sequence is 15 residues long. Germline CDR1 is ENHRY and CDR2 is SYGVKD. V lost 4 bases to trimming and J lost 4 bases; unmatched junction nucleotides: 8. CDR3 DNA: TGTGCCATCAGTGGGACCCATAGCGGGAGTTACGAGCAGTACTTC. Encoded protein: CAISGTHSGSYEQYF.

The CDR3: CASSYSGDHLQYEQYF. The CDR3, as DNA: TGTGCCAGCAGTTACTCGGGGGACCACCTCCAGTACGAGCAGTACTTC. The chain has TRBV6-5 and TRBJ2-7; D may be TRBD1 or TRBD2 (5 bases each). The CDR3 extends over 16 amino acids. Per the germline V gene, CDR1 is MNHEY and CDR2 is SVGAGI. The V gene lost 0 bases and the J gene lost 4 bases, with 16 bases spanning the gap.

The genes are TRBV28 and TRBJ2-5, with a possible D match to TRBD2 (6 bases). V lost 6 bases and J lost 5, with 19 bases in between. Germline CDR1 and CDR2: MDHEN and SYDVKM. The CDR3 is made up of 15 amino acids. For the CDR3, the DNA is TGTGCCAGCAGCCCCGCTAGCGCAGGAAGGGAGACCCAGTACTTC. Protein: CASSPASAGRETQYF.

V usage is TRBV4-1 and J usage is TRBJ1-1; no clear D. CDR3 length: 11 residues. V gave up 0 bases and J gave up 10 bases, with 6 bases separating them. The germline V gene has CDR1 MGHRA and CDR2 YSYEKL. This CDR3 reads CASSQEGTAFF. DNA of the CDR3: TGCGCCAGCAGCCAAGAAGGTACAGCTTTCTTT.

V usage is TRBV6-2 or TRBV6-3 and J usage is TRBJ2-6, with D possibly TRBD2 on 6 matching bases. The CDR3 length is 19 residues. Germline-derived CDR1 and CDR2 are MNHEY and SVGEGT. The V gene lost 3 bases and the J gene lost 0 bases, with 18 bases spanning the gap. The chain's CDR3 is CASSYGSSDSVSGANVLTF. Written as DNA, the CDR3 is TGTGCCAGCAGTTATGGTTCTAGCGATTCTGTCTCTGGGGCCAACGTCCTGACTTTC.

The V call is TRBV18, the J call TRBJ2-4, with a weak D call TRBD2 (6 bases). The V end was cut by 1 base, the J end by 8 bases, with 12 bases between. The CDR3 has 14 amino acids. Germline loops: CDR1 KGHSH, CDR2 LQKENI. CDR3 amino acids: CASSPLGGYDIQYF. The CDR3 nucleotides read TGTGCCAGCTCACCACTCGGGGGATACGACATTCAGTACTTC.

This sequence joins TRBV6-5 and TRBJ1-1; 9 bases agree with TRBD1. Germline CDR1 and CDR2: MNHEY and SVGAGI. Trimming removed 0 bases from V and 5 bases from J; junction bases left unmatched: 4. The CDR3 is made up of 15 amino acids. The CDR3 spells CASSYSGQGGTEAFF. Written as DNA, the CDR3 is TGTGCCAGCAGTTACTCGGGACAGGGAGGGACTGAAGCTTTCTTT.

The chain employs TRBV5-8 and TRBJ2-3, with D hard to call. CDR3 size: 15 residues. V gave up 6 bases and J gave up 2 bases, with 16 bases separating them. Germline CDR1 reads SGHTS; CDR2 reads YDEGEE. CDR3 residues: CASIRALSFTDTQYF. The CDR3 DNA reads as TGTGCCAGCATCCGCGCCCTCAGCTTCACAGATACGCAGTATTTT.

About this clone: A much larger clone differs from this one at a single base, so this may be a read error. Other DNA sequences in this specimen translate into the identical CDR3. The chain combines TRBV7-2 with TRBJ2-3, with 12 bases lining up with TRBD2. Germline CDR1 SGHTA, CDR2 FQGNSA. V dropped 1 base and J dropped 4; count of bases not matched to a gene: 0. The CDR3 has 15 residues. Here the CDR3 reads CASSLGLAGADTQYF. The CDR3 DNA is TGTGCCAGCAGCTTAGGACTAGCGGGAGCAGATACGCAGTATTTT. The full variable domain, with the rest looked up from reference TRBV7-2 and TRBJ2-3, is GAGVSQSPSNKVTEKGKDVELRCDPISGHTALYWYRQSLGQGLEFLIYFQGNSAPDKSGLPSDRFSAERTGGSVSTLTIQRTQQEDSAVYLCASSLGLAGADTQYFGPGTRLTVL.

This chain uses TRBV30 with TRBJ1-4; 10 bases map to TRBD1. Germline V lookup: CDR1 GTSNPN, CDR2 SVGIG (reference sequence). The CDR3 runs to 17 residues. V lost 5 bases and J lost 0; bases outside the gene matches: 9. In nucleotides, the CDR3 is TGTGCCTGGTCGGGACAGGGGACAACTGCAACTAATGAAAAACTGTTTTTT. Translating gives CAWSGQGTTATNEKLFF.

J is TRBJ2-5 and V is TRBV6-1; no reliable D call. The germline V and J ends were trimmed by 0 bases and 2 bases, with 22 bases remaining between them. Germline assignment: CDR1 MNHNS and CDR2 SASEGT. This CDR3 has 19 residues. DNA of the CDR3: TGTGCCAGCAGTGAAGCGCAGCCAGGATATATGGCAAGGCAAGAGACCCAGTACTTC. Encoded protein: CASSEAQPGYMARQETQYF.

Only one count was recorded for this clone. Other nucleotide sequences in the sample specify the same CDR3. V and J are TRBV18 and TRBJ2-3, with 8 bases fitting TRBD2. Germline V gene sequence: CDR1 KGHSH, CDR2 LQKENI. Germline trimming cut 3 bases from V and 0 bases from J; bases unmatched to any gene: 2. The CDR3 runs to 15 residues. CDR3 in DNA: TGTGCCAGCTCACCTTTAGCGGGAAGCACAGATACGCAGTATTTT. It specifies CASSPLAGSTDTQYF.

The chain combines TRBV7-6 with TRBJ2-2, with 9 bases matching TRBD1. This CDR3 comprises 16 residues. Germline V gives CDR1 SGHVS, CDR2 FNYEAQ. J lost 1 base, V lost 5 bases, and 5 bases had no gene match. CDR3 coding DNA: TGTGCCAGCAGCAGGCCGGGACAGGGGAACACCGGGGAGCTGTTTTTT. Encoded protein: CASSRPGQGNTGELFF.

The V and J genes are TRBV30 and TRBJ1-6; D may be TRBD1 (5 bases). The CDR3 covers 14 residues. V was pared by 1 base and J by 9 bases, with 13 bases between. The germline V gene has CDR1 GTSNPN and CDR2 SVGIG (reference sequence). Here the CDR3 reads CAWSAGTFSSPLHF. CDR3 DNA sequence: TGTGCCTGGAGTGCCGGGACCTTCAGTTCACCCCTCCACTTT.

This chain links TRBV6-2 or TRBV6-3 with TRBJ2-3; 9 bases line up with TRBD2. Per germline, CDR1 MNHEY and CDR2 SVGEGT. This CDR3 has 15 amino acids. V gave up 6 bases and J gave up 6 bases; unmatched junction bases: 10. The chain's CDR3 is CASSRTSELFDTQYF. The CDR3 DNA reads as TGTGCCAGCAGCCGGACTAGCGAACTTTTTGATACGCAGTATTTT.